This T cell receptor beta chain was sequenced during a study of blood T cell repertoires in COVID-19. Study information: Spain, Italy and the United States supplied samples that represented acute and convalescent COVID-19. T cells, B-cell-depleted T cells, or PBMCs supplied cDNA or gDNA.

V was pared by 1 base and J by 0 bases, with 7 bases between. CDR1 is SGHTA, CDR2 FQGNSA, per germline. The CDR3 runs 14 residues. As handled by the study authors: Counts of nucleated cells, estimated from reference gene primer amplification, were obtained. Only in-frame clones appear in the TCRdb table, and some are missing; sequencing was by immunoSEQ multiplex PCR. The D gene and trimming were derived from the DNA, and the V and J assignments and clone size from that table. The data contain about 180,000 clones, around 83% of them singletons. Details on this clone: This sample includes further DNA sequences coding for the same CDR3.

The chain couples TRBV7-2 to TRBJ2-7; no firm D call. The sample was peripheral blood. This clonotype was obtained from a woman between 65 and 79 years old with COVID-19, enrolled during active disease. In DNA, the CDR3 is TGTGCCAGCAGCTTAGAAGTTAGCTCCTACGAGCAGTACTTC. This codes for CASSLEVSSYEQYF.